This TCR beta chain stems from a study of blood T cell repertoires in COVID-19. The CDR3 totals 13 residues. The germline V gene has CDR1 SNHLY and CDR2 FYNNEI. After removal of 8 bases from V and 6 bases from J, the junction contained 7 bases not matched to a gene. Study processing details: Quantification of nucleated cells was approximated via reference gene primer amplification. The repertoire was sequenced with immunoSEQ multiplex PCR; TCRdb's copy has only in-frame clones and lacks some. From that table come the V and J calls and clone size; the DNA was used to work out D and trimming. The sample lists about 230,000 clones, approximately 87% occurring once.

The chain couples TRBV2 to TRBJ2-1, with 7 positions matching TRBD2. The sequenced sample was peripheral blood. This receptor was taken from a woman aged 70-85 years with active or convalescent COVID-19. Here the CDR3 reads CASSPGGGNEQFF. CDR3 coding DNA: TGTGCCAGCTCCCCGGGGGGAGGCAATGAGCAGTTCTTC. The full variable domain, rest sourced from reference TRBV2 and TRBJ2-1, is EPEVTQTPSHQVTQMGQEVILRCVPISNHLYFYWYRQILGQKVEFLVSFYNNEISEKSEIFDDQFSVERPDGSNFTLKIRSTKLEDSAMYFCASSPGGGNEQFFGPGTRLTVL.